This section outlines one TCR beta chain sequence together with its context. Its antigen is undetermined. The sample is drawn from a study of identical twins. General study points: Cord blood beta clonotypes that were abundant carried fewer insertions, and memory repertoires showed no such trend.

The CDR3 has 14 residues. The germline V gene encodes CDR1 SGHRS and CDR2 YFSETQ. V was shortened by 5 bases and J by 4 bases, with 12 bases between the two germline ends. Every donor was a healthy Caucasian. From the 5' RACE reads, TCRdb called clonotypes with MiXCR, one entry per CDR3 protein. The sample shows about 570,000 distinct CDR3 sequences, just under 10% of them seen only once. A further study also used this sample, focusing on yellow fever vaccine responses in identical twins.

V and J are TRBV5-1 and TRBJ2-2; D possibly corresponds to TRBD2 (6 bases). Material for sequencing was PBMCs. The receptor comes from a woman aged 18-29 years in good health. CDR3 residues: CASRVHSGTGELFF. For the CDR3, the DNA is TGCGCCAGCAGGGTTCATAGCGGCACCGGGGAGCTGTTTTTT.